This T cell receptor (beta chain) emerged from a study of OX40 agonist ivuxolimab in advanced cancers. Background on the study: A mean age of around 66 years, range roughly 20 to 90, was recorded, and under 85% were male. Findings and limits, study-wide: CD4+ and CD8+ blood T cells expanded clonally by week 6 at 0.1 to 3.0 mg/kg. Expanded clones belonging to CD8+ T cells outnumbered, on average, those of CD4+.

Worth noting for this clone: Its target is not known.

The method was immunoSEQ multiplex PCR; TCRdb's version includes in-frame clones alone and lacks a portion of them. The data show 87,000 or so clones, 80% to 90% seen once. Sampled blood was obtained at baseline, cycle 4 day 1, and cycle 7 day 1. The V gene lost 6 bases and the J gene lost 0 bases, with 12 bases spanning the gap. Germline V lookup: CDR1 SNHLY, CDR2 FYNNEI. The CDR3 loop spans 15 amino acids. The chain carries TRBV2 and TRBJ1-5; D may be TRBD1 (5 bases). The specimen was CD4+ or CD8+ T cells sorted from blood, collected in a trial of the OX40 agonist ivuxolimab. The clonotype was recovered from an adult with an advanced solid tumor such as melanoma, head and neck, liver or kidney cancer. DNA for the CDR3: TGTGCCAGCAGCCAGGGACTTAGTAGCAATCAGCCCCAGCATTTT. Translated, it gives CASSQGLSSNQPQHF.